This T cell receptor (beta chain) was recorded in a study of shared clonotypes between healthy human individuals. Overall study: A couple of women and a few men aged 18 to 49 made up the donors. Three plates were used per donor for CD4 naive, three for CD4 memory, two for CD8 naive and one for CD8 memory.

CDR1 and CDR2 from the germline V gene are SGHRS and YFSETQ. The CDR3 runs 19 residues. With V trimmed by 6 bases and J by 1 base, 12 bases remained unmatched. It was across several immunoSEQ plates that each subset's genomic DNA was evenly split. Only in-frame clones appear in the TCRdb table, and some are missing; sequencing was by immunoSEQ multiplex PCR. The sample lists around 2,000,000 clones, roughly 94% seen once, with more than 0.1% in the top ten. This chain joins TRBV5-1 and TRBJ2-5; 16 bases agree with TRBD2. The sequenced sample was naive CD4+ T cells sorted from blood. Subset in this sample: CD45RA+ positively selected. The TCR sequence derives from a man in his late teens or twenties in good health. In DNA form, the CDR3 reads TGCGCCAGCACCCCACTTGCCGGGACTAGCGGGAGGGTCCAAGAGACCCAGTACTTC. This translates into CASTPLAGTSGRVQETQYF.